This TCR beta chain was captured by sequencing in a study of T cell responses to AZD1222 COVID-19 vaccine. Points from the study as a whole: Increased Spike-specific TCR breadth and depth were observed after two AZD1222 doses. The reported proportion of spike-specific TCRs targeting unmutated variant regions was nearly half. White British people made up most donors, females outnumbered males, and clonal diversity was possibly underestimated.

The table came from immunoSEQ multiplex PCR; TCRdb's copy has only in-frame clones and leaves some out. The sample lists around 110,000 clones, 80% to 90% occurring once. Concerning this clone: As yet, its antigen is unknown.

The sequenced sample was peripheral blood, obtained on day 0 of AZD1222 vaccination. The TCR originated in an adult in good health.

The CDR3 nucleotides read TGCGCCAGCAGCCAAGATCACCCGGGACAGGGGATGGTCAGCAATCAGCCCCAGCATTTT. As protein: CASSQDHPGQGMVSNQPQHF. The chain links TRBV4-1 to TRBJ1-5, with 10 nucleotides matching TRBD1. CDR1 is MGHRA, CDR2 YSYEKL, per germline. CDR3 length: 20 residues. Trimming at V came to 0 bases and at J to 1 base, leaving 12 bases not matched to a gene.